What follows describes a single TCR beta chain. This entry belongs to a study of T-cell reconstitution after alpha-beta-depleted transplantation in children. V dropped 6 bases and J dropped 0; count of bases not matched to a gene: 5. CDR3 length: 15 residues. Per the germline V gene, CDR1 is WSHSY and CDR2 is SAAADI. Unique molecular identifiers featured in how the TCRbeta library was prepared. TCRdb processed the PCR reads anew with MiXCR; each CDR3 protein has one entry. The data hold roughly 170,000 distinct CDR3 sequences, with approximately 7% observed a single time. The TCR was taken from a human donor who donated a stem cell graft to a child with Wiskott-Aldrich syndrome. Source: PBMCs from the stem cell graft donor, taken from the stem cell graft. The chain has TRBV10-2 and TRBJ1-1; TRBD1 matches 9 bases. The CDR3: CASSGGQGMNTEAFF. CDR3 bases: TGCGCCAGCAGCGGGGGACAGGGAATGAACACTGAAGCTTTCTTT.